Sequencing of this T cell receptor (beta chain) was carried out in a study of blood T cells in healthy people across ages. Broader study findings: TCR beta diversity correlated strongly with naive T cell percentage. Getting older went along with TCR beta diversity per million T cells dropping roughly linearly. For the donors, CMV status was unknown and possibly confounded expanded clonotype changes.

The CDR3 runs 14 residues. Germline loops: CDR1 SQVTM, CDR2 ANQGSEA. V lost 3 bases to trimming and J lost 7 bases, with 15 bases between them. Primed by a sample-barcoded 5' primer and a J-beta primer mix, a second PCR proceeded for about 7 to 11 cycles. Each CDR3 protein is one row after TCRdb ran MiXCR on the 5' RACE reads. The sample comprises over 600,000 distinct CDR3 sequences, around 21% of which are singletons, and more than 3% rests with the top ten. The total RNA that was extracted per sample amounted to at least 5 micrograms. This clonotype was seen more than once but under ten times. Its antigen remains unknown.

Input material: blood. The rearrangement links TRBV29-1 to TRBJ1-4, with D perhaps matching TRBD1 (5 bases). The sequence was obtained from a man between 70 and 80 years old in good health. CDR3 in amino acids: CSVERWEGTEKLFF. The CDR3 DNA reads as TGCAGCGTTGAGCGTTGGGAGGGGACTGAAAAACTGTTTTTT.